This T cell receptor beta chain was obtained from a study of T cell responses to AZD1222 COVID-19 vaccine. Findings of the study overall: Of spike-specific TCRs, nearly half reportedly target regions left unmutated in variants. Breadth and depth of Spike-specific TCRs rose after two AZD1222 doses. No repertoire was sampled before or during the peak T cell response, only after it.

In the case of this clone: Its antigen is currently unknown.

Trimming took off 5 bases at V and 4 bases at J, with 17 bases between the two ends. The CDR3 spans 15 residues. The germline CDR1 and CDR2 sequences are MNHEY and SMNVEV (reference sequence). Sequenced by immunoSEQ multiplex PCR; TCRdb stores in-frame clones only, minus some. This repertoire shows approximately 140,000 clones, over 75% found once; its top ten account for about 3.3%. V usage is TRBV27 and J usage is TRBJ1-1; tentatively, D is TRBD1 (5 bases). This clonotype was obtained from an adult who received the AZD1222 COVID-19 vaccine. Here the sequenced sample was peripheral blood, taken 28 days after the second AZD1222 dose. CDR3 region: CASSPSALGGTEAFF. DNA for the CDR3: TGTGCCAGCAGTCCTTCCGCGCTGGGGGGCACTGAAGCTTTCTTT.